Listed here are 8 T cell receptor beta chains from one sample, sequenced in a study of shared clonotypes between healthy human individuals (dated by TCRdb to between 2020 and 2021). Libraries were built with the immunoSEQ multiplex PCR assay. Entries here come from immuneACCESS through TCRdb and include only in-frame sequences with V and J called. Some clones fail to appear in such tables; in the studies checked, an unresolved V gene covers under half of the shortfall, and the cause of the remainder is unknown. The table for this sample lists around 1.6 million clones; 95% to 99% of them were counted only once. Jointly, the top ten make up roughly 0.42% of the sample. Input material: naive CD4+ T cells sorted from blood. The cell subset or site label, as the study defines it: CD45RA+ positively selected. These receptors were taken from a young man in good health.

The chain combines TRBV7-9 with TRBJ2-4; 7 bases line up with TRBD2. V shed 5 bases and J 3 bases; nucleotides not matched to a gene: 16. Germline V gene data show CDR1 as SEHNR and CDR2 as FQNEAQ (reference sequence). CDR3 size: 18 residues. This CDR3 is CASSPHHPGLVGKNIQYF. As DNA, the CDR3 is TGTGCCAGCAGCCCCCATCACCCCGGACTAGTGGGCAAAAACATTCAGTACTTC.

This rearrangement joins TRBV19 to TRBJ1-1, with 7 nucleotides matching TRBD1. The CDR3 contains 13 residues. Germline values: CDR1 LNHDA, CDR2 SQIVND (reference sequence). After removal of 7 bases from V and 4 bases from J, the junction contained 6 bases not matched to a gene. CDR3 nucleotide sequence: TGTGCCAGTACCTTGACAGGGACCACTGAAGCTTTCTTT. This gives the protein CASTLTGTTEAFF.

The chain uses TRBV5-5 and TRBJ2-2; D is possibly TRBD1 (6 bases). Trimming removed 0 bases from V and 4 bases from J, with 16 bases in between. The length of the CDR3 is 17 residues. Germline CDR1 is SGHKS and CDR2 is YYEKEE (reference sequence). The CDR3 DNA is TGTGCCAGCAGCTTGGAGGTTGGGGGACATCTCACCGGGGAGCTGTTTTTT. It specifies CASSLEVGGHLTGELFF.

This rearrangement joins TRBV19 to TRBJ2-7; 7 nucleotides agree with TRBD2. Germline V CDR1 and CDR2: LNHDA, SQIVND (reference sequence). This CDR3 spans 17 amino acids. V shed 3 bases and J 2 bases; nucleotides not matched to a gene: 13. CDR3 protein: CASSISYGGRRTYEQYF. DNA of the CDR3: TGTGCCAGTAGTATCTCCTACGGCGGGAGACGGACCTACGAGCAGTACTTC.

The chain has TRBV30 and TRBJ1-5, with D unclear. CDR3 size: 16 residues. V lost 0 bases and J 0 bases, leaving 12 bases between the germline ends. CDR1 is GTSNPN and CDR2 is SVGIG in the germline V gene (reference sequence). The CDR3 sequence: CAWSVTEDDSNQPQHF. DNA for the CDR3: TGTGCCTGGAGTGTGACTGAAGATGATAGCAATCAGCCCCAGCATTTT. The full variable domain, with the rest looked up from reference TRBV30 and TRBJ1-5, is SQTIHQWPATLVQPVGSPLSLECTVEGTSNPNLYWYRQAAGRGLQLLFYSVGIGQISSEVPQNLSASRPQDRQFILSSKKLLLSDSGFYLCAWSVTEDDSNQPQHFGDGTRLSIL.

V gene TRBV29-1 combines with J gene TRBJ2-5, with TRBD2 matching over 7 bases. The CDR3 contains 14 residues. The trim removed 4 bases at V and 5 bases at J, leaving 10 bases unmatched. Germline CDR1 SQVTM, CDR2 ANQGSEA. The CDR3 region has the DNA TGCAGCGTTGGCCTGACCGGGGGGTCCGAGACCCAGTACTTC. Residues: CSVGLTGGSETQYF.

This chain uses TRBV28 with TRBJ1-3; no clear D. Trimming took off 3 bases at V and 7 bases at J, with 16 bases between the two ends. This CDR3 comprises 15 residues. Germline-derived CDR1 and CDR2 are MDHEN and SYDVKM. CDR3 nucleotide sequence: TGTGCCAGCAGTTTGCGTGGAGGGCCGGAGAACACCATATATTTT. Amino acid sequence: CASSLRGGPENTIYF. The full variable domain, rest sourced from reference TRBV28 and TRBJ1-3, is DVKVTQSSRYLVKRTGEKVFLECVQDMDHENMFWYRQDPGLGLRLIYFSYDVKMKEKGDIPEGYSVSREKKERFSLILESASTNQTSMYLCASSLRGGPENTIYFGEGSWLTVV.

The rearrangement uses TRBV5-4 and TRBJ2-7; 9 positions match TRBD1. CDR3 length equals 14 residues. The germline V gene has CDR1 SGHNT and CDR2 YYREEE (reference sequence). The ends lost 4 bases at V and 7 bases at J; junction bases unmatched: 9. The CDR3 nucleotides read TGTGCCAGCAGCCAGGGACAGGGTCGCCAAGAGCAGTACTTC. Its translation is CASSQGQGRQEQYF.